The subject of this entry is one TCR beta chain. The antigen is not known. These data are taken from a study of breast tumors, draining lymph nodes, adjacent tissues. Points from the study as a whole: Compared with basal-like, luminal-like tumors shared significantly more repertoire with nontumor tissue. Findings are consistent with lymph node origin and intratumoral expansion of most tumor T cells.

TCRdb analysed the multiplex PCR reads with MiXCR anew, one entry per CDR3 protein. The repertoire includes roughly 15,000 distinct CDR3 sequences, roughly 48% of them detected once, and about 28% sits in the top ten. The CDR3 is 14 amino acids. The germline V gene has CDR1 KGHDR and CDR2 SFDVKD. Losses at the gene ends were 9 bases for V and 4 bases for J; bases not matched to a gene: 9. The chain uses TRBV24-1 and TRBJ2-7, with 9 bases identical to TRBD2. The clonotype was recovered from a female donor with breast cancer. Some clones in this sample may be carry-over from other donors' samples. The specimen sequenced was tumor-adjacent breast tissue. The CDR3 loop reads CATSTSGSQYEQYF. CDR3 DNA: TGTGCCACCTCGACTAGCGGCTCGCAGTACGAGCAGTACTTC.